The entry below gives a single T cell receptor (beta chain) sequence along with its context. Its antigen is not identified. The sample originates from a study of beta chain features in type 1 diabetes. Findings of the study overall: Insertions were fewer and deletions more numerous at VDJ junctions in type 1 diabetes patients.

The V end lost 3 bases, the J end lost 1 base, and 13 bases lay between the germline ends. The CDR3 has 16 amino acids. As every portion of the isolated RNA was reverse transcribed, the sequencing read expressed TCRB transcripts. Sequencing was performed with immunoSEQ multiplex PCR; in TCRdb, only in-frame clones are kept and a portion is missing. This table has roughly 450,000 clones, about 10% appearing once. The chain uses TRBV23-1 and TRBJ1-5; maybe TRBD1 (6 bases). TRBV23-1 carries the ORF label, with uncertain function. The sequence was collected from a woman aged 18-29 years in good health. Sequencing used naive CD4+ T cells from blood. The CDR3 nucleotides are TGCGCCAGCAGTCATCCAAACAGGGAAAGCAATCAGCCCCAGCATTTT. Its protein product is CASSHPNRESNQPQHF.